Sequencing of this T cell receptor (beta chain) was carried out in a study of blood T cell repertoires in COVID-19. Study in general: The samples span acute and convalescent COVID-19 from the United States, Italy and Spain. PBMCs, B-cell-depleted T cells, or T cells were the source of the cDNA or gDNA that made up the material.

Original methodology: Scientists estimated how many nucleated cells there were by amplifying reference gene primers. Only in-frame clones appear in the TCRdb table, and some are missing; sequencing was by immunoSEQ multiplex PCR. V, J and clone size derive from that table, while D and trimming were established from the DNA sequence. The sample has more than 200,000 clones, around 84% seen once; the top ten hold 4.3%. Membership in each cohort depended on participant-reported clinical history. This TCR was sampled from a man under 40 with acute COVID-19. Sequencing was done on a sample of PBMCs or T cells enriched from blood (not recorded which).

CDR3 residues: CASSYSTGSNEKLFF. The CDR3 DNA reads as TGTGCCAGCAGTTACTCGACAGGGTCTAATGAAAAACTGTTTTTT. The chain combines TRBV6-5 with TRBJ1-4, with 7 bases fitting TRBD1. This CDR3 comprises 15 residues. The germline CDR1 and CDR2 sequences are MNHEY and SVGAGI. V gave up 0 bases and J gave up 3 bases; unmatched junction bases: 1.